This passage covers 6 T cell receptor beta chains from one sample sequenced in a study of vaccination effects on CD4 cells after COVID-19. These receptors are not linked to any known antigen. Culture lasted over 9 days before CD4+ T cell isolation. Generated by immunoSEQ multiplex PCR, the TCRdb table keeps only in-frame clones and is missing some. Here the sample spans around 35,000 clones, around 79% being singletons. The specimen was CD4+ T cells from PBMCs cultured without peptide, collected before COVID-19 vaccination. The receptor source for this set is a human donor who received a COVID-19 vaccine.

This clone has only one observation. The CDR3 DNA is TGTGCCAGTAGTACGATATCCACGGGAGCAGGAAACACCATATATTTT. Translating gives CASSTISTGAGNTIYF. The chain joins TRBV19 to TRBJ1-3; D is undetermined. Trimming left V 4 bases short and J 4 bases short, with 17 bases between. Germline V CDR1 and CDR2: LNHDA, SQIVND (reference sequence). There are 16 residues in the CDR3.

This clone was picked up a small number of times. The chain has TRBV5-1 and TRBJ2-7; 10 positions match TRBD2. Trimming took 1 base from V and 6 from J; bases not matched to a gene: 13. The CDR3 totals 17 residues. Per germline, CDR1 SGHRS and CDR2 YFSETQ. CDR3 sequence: CASSLLAGASGGAEQYF. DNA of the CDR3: TGCGCCAGCAGCTTGCTAGCGGGAGCGTCCGGGGGAGCCGAGCAGTACTTC. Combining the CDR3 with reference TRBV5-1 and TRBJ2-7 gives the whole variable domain KAGVTQTPRYLIKTRGQQVTLSCSPISGHRSVSWYQQTPGQGLQFLFEYFSETQRNKGNFPGRFSGRQFSNSRSEMNVSTLELGDSALYLCASSLLAGASGGAEQYFGPGTRLTVT.

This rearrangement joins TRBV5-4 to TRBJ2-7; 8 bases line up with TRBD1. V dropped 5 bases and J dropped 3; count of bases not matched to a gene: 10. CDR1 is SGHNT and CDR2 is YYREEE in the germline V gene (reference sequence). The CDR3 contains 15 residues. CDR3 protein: CASRADRGVFYEQYF. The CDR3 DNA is TGTGCCAGCAGGGCTGACAGGGGCGTCTTCTACGAGCAGTACTTC.

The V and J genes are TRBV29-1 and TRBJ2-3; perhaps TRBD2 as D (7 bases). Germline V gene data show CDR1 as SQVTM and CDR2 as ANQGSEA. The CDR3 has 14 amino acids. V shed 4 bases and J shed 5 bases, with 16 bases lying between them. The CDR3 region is CSVGAGAVGDTQYF. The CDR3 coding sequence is TGCAGCGTTGGGGCGGGGGCCGTCGGAGATACGCAGTATTTT.

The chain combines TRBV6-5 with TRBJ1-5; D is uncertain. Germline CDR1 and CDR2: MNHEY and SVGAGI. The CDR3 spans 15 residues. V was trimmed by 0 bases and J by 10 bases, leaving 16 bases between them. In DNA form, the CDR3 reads TGTGCCAGCAGTTACTCGGGAGGGAGGGCTGATCCCCAGCATTTT. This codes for CASSYSGGRADPQHF.

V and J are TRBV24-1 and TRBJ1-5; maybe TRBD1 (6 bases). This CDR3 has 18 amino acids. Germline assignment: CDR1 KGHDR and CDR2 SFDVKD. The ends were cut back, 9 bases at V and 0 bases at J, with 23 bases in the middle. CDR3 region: CATLGRQAPPYSNQPQHF. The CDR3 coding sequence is TGTGCCACCTTAGGGAGACAGGCGCCGCCTTATAGCAATCAGCCCCAGCATTTT.